Shown below are 6 T cell receptor beta chains from a single sample sequenced in a study of cytomegalovirus exposure and HLA in healthy donors. The primer mix had 60 Vbeta and 13 Jbeta primers. Sequencing was performed with immunoSEQ multiplex PCR; in TCRdb, only in-frame clones are kept and a portion is missing. Of about 150,000 clones in the sample, around two thirds are singletons; the top ten hold 1.6%. Sequences were obtained from PBMCs. These receptors were taken from a woman younger than 35 in good health and CMV-seronegative.

The V call is TRBV29-1, the J call TRBJ1-5; D is undetermined. Trimming cost V 5 bases and J 6 bases, with 14 bases left between them. The germline V gene has CDR1 SQVTM and CDR2 ANQGSEA. The CDR3 has 13 amino acids. The CDR3 DNA reads as TGCAGCGTTAATAGCGGGGAGGGTCAGCCCCAGCATTTT. This encodes CSVNSGEGQPQHF.

This sequence joins TRBV7-2 and TRBJ2-5, with 8 bases aligning to TRBD1. The CDR3 covers 15 residues. V shed 2 bases and J 1 base; nucleotides not matched to a gene: 3. From germline, CDR1 is SGHTA and CDR2 FQGNSA. CDR3 in DNA: TGTGCCAGCAGCTTATTAACAGGGGGCCAAGAGACCCAGTACTTC. Its translation: CASSLLTGGQETQYF.

The J gene is TRBJ1-2, the V gene TRBV7-9; no clear D gene. Trimming left V 1 base short and J 0 bases short, with 15 bases between. This CDR3 contains 17 residues. Germline V gives CDR1 SEHNR, CDR2 FQNEAQ (reference sequence). This chain's CDR3 is CASSLDPPTPTNYGYTF. The CDR3 DNA reads TGTGCCAGCAGCTTAGACCCCCCGACACCAACTAACTATGGCTACACCTTC.

The chain couples TRBV4-1 to TRBJ2-7; maybe TRBD1 (6 bases). The CDR3 sequence is 16 residues long. Germline CDR1 and CDR2: MGHRA and YSYEKL. Trimming stripped 4 bases from V and 3 bases from J, with 19 bases between. For the CDR3, the DNA is TGCGCCAGCAGCCGACAGCAGACAGGAACGCGCTACGAGCAGTACTTC. It specifies CASSRQQTGTRYEQYF.

This clone was recorded once. The chain joins TRBV4-1 to TRBJ1-2, with 7 bases lining up with TRBD1. This CDR3 is 17 amino acids long. The V segment lost 3 bases and the J segment 8 bases; nucleotides outside the gene matches: 18. CDR1 MGHRA and CDR2 YSYEKL come from the germline V gene. CDR3 in amino acids: CASSHRLGTDQGEGYTF. The CDR3 region has the DNA TGCGCCAGCAGCCATCGCCTGGGGACAGACCAGGGTGAGGGCTACACCTTC.

V is TRBV7-8 and J is TRBJ2-3, with unresolved D. This CDR3 is built from 12 residues. In germline, CDR1 is SGHVS, CDR2 FQNEAQ. V was clipped by 5 bases and J by 5 bases, with 8 bases between them. CDR3 nucleotide sequence: TGTGCCAGCAGCCAAAACAGAGATACGCAGTATTTT. Residues: CASSQNRDTQYF.